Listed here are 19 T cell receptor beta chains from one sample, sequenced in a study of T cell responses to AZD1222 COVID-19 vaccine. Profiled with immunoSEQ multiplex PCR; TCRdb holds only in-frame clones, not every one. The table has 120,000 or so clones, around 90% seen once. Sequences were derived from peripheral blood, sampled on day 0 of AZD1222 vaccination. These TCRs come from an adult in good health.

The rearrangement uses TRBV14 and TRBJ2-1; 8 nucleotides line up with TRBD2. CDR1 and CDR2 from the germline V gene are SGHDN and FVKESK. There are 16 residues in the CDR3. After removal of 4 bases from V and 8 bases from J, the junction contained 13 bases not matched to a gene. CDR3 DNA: TGTGCCAGCAGCCCCCGGGTTATTAGCGGGGCCCATGAGCAGTTCTTC. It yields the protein CASSPRVISGAHEQFF.

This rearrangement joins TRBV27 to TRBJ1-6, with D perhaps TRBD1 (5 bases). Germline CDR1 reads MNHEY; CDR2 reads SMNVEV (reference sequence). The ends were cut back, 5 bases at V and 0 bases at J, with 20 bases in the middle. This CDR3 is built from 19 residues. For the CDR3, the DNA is TGTGCCAGCAGTAGAGACAGTTACGGACCTAGCTCCTATAATTCACCCCTCCACTTT. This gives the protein CASSRDSYGPSSYNSPLHF.

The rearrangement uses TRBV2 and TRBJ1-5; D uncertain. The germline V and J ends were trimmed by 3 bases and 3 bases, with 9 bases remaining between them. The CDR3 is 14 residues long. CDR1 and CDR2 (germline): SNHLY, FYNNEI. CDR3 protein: CASSDATINQPQHF. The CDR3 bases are TGTGCCAGCAGTGATGCCACGATCAATCAGCCCCAGCATTTT.

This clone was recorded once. DNA of the CDR3: TGTGCCAGCAGCTTAGTGAGGGGAAGTCTCCACGAGCAGTACTTC. Amino acids: CASSLVRGSLHEQYF. The rearrangement joins TRBV7-2 to TRBJ2-7; D tentatively fits TRBD1 or TRBD2 (5 bases each). The germline CDR1 and CDR2 sequences are SGHTA and FQGNSA. V was shortened by 1 base and J by 5 bases, with 15 bases between the two germline ends. The CDR3 covers 15 residues.

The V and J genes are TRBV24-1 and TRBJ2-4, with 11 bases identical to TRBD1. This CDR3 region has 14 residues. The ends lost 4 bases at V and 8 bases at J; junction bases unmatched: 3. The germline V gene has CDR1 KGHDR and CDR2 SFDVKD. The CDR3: CATSERDRGDIQYF. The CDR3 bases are TGTGCCACCAGTGAGCGGGACAGGGGGGACATTCAGTACTTC.

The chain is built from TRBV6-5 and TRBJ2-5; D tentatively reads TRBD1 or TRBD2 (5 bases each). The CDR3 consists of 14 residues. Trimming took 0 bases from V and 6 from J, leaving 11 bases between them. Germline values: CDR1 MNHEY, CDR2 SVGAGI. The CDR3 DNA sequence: TGTGCCAGCAGTTACTCAGCAGGGACCCAGACCCAGTACTTC. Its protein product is CASSYSAGTQTQYF.

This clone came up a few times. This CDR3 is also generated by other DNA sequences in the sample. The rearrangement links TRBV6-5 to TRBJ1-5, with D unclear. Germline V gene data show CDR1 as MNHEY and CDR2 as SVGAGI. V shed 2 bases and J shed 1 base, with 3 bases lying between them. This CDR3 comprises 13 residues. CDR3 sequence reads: CASSYSSNQPQHF. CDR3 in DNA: TGTGCCAGCAGTTACAGCAGCAATCAGCCCCAGCATTTT.

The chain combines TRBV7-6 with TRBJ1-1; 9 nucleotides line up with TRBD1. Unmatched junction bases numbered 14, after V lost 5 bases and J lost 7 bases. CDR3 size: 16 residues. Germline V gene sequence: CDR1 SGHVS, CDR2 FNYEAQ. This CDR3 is CASSPNPGQGLFEAFF. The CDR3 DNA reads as TGTGCCAGCAGCCCCAACCCGGGACAGGGTTTGTTTGAAGCTTTCTTT.

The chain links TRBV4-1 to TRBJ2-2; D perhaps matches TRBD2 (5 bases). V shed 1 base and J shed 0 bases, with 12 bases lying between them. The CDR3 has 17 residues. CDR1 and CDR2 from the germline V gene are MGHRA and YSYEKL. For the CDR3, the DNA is TGCGCCAGCAGCCAAGTGGGCCTGACTACGAACACCGGGGAGCTGTTTTTT. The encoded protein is CASSQVGLTTNTGELFF.

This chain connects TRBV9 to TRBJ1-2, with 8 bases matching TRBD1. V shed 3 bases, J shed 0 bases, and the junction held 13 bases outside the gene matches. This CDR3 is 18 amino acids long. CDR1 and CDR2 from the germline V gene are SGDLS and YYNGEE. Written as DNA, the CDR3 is TGTGCCAGCAGCGCCGACAGGGGAGGGAGGGGAGCTAACTATGGCTACACCTTC. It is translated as CASSADRGGRGANYGYTF.

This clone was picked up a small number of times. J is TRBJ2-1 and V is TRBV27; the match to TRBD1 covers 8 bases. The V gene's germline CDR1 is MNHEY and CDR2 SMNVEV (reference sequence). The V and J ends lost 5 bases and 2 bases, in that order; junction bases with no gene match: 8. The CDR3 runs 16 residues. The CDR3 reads CASSASSGQAYNEQFF. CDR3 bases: TGTGCCAGCAGTGCAAGCTCGGGACAGGCCTACAATGAGCAGTTCTTC.

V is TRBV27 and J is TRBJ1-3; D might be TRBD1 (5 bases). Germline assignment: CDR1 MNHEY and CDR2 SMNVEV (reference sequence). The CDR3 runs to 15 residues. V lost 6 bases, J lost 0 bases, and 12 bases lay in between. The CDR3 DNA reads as TGTGCCAGCAGGACGGACACGAGCTCTGGAAACACCATATATTTT. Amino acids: CASRTDTSSGNTIYF.

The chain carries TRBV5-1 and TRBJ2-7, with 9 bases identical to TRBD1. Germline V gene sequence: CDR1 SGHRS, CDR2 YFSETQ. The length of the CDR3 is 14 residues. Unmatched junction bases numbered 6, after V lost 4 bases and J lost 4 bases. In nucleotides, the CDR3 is TGCGCCAGCAGCGTGGACAGGGGCGGGTACGAGCAGTACTTC. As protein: CASSVDRGGYEQYF.

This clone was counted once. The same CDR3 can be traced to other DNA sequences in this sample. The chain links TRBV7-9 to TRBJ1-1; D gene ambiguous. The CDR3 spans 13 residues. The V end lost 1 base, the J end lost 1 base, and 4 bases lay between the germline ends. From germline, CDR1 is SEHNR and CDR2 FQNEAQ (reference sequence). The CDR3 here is CASSLGQNTEAFF. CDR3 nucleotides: TGTGCCAGCAGCTTAGGTCAGAACACTGAAGCTTTCTTT.

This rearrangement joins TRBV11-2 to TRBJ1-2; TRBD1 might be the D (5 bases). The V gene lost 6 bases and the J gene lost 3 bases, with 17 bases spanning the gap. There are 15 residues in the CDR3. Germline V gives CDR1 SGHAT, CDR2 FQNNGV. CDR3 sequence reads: CASRLPGRRDYGYTF. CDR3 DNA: TGTGCCAGCAGGTTACCGGGACGGAGAGACTATGGCTACACCTTC. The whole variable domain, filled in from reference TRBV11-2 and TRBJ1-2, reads EAGVAQSPRYKIIEKRQSVAFWCNPISGHATLYWYQQILGQGPKLLIQFQNNGVVDDSQLPKDRFSAERLKGVDSTLKIQPAKLEDSAVYLCASRLPGRRDYGYTFGSGTRLTVV.

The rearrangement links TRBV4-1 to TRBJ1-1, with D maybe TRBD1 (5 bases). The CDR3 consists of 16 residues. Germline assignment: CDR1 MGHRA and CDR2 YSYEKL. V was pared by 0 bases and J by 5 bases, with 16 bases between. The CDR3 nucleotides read TGCGCCAGCAGCCAAGACGGCAGGGCTATGGGGACTGAAGCTTTCTTT. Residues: CASSQDGRAMGTEAFF.

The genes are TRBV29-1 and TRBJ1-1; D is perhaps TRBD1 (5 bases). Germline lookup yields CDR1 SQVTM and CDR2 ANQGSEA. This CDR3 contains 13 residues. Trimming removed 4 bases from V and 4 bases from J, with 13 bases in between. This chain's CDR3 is CSVVGTLRTEAFF. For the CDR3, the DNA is TGCAGCGTTGTGGGGACCTTGCGCACTGAAGCTTTCTTT.

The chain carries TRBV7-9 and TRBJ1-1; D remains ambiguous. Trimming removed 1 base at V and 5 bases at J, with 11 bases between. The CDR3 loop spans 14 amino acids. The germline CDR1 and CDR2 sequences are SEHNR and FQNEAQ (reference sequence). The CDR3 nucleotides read TGTGCCAGCAGCTTAGGTGATATCGGGACTGAAGCTTTCTTT. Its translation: CASSLGDIGTEAFF.

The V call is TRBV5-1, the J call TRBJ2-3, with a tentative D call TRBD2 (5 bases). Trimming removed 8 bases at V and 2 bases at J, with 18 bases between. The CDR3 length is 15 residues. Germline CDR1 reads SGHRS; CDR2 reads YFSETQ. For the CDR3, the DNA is TGCGCCAGTACCGAGGAACTAGGACCCACAGATACGCAGTATTTT. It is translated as CASTEELGPTDTQYF.